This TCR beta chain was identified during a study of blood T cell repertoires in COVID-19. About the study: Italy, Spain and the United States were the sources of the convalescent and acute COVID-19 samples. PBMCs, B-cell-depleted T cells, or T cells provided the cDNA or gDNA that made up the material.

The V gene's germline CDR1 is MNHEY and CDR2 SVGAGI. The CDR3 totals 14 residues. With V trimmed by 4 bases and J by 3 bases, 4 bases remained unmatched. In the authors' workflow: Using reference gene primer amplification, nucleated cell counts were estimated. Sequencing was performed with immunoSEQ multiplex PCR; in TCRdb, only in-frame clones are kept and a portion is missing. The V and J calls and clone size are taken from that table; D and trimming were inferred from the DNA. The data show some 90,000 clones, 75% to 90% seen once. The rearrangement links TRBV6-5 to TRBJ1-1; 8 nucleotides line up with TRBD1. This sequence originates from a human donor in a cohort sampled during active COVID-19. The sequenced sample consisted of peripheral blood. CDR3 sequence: CASSLQGGDTEAFF. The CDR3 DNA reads TGTGCCAGCAGTTTACAGGGGGGAGACACTGAAGCTTTCTTT.